These 4 T cell receptor beta chains were sequenced from one sample in a study of CDR3 diversity in severe acne. Each CDR3 protein gets one entry after TCRdb re-called the PCR reads with MiXCR. In the table there are about 76,000 distinct CDR3 sequences, over 40% of which are singletons. The specimen sequenced was blood. These receptors were taken from a male donor in good health, without acne.

This sequence joins TRBV12-3 or TRBV12-4 and TRBJ1-2, with D tentatively TRBD1 (6 bases). CDR3 length equals 14 residues. V lost 6 bases, J lost 2 bases, and 13 bases lay in between. DNA of the CDR3: TGTGCCAGCAGGTTGGCGGGACACAACTATGGCTACACCTTC. Translation: CASRLAGHNYGYTF.

The chain links TRBV5-1 to TRBJ2-7; 9 nucleotides agree with TRBD1. The CDR3 is 17 residues long. V lost 4 bases and J lost 5; bases outside the gene matches: 16. Germline CDR1 and CDR2: SGHRS and YFSETQ. The CDR3 nucleotides are TGCGCCAGCAGCCAGGACCTCAGCTACAGGGGGCTTAACGAGCAGTACTTC. It encodes CASSQDLSYRGLNEQYF.

This sequence joins TRBV7-6 and TRBJ1-6; maybe TRBD1 (6 bases). V was cut by 1 base and J by 6 bases, with 13 bases left in between. Germline CDR1 SGHVS, CDR2 FNYEAQ. CDR3 length: 16 residues. The CDR3 reads CASSLVPGEPNSPLHF. CDR3 in DNA: TGTGCCAGCAGCTTAGTTCCAGGGGAACCTAATTCACCCCTCCACTTT.

The chain links TRBV6-6 to TRBJ2-7; 8 positions agree with TRBD1. The trim removed 4 bases at V and 3 bases at J, leaving 11 bases unmatched. The CDR3 contains 16 residues. Germline lookup yields CDR1 MNHNY and CDR2 SVGAGI (reference sequence). The CDR3 is CASSSPQAGGLYEQYF. CDR3 DNA: TGTGCCAGCAGTTCTCCGCAAGCAGGGGGCCTCTACGAGCAGTACTTC.